This TCR beta chain was found in a study of blood T cells in healthy people across ages. The CDR3 has 15 residues. The V and J ends lost 3 bases and 4 bases respectively, with 16 bases between them. From germline, CDR1 is MNHEY and CDR2 SMNVEV (reference sequence). This clonotype has more than one count but fewer than ten. Primers used in a second PCR of roughly 7 to 12 cycles were a sample-barcoded 5' primer and a J-beta primer mix. A tag from a template-switch adaptor with 12 random nucleotides marked each cDNA molecule. Each CDR3 protein is one row after TCRdb ran MiXCR on the 5' RACE reads. Here the sample spans just over 1 million distinct CDR3 sequences, around 45% being singletons.

The source material was blood. V and J are TRBV27 and TRBJ2-7; D is ambiguous. The sequence derives from a woman aged 55-69 years in good health. The CDR3 sequence: CASSFRAHKQYEQYF. The DNA of the CDR3 is TGTGCCAGCAGTTTCCGGGCCCACAAGCAATACGAGCAGTACTTC.